These 21 T cell receptor beta chains came from one sample sequenced in a study of T cell clusters in autoimmune cytopenias. One tube held mixed TRB-A and TRB-B primer pools for touch-down PCR. TCRdb re-analyzed the multiplex PCR reads; it lists each CDR3 protein once, without DNA. This table lists a few thousand distinct CDR3 sequences. TRB amplification used approximately 270 ng of peripheral blood genomic DNA. This sample also appeared in a second study, on T cell repertoires in aging, cancer and after chemotherapy.

The sample consisted of peripheral blood. These receptors came from a human donor in good health.

This clonotype ranks as medium-sized in terms of frequency. V and J are TRBV5-5 and TRBJ2-3; TCRdb names TRBD1, which stays unverified in the absence of DNA. The germline V gene has CDR1 SGHKS and CDR2 YYEKEE (reference sequence). The CDR3 covers 16 residues. The CDR3 loop is CASSLGIGTGTDTQYF.

By frequency, this clonotype is medium-sized. The chain carries TRBV6-5 and TRBJ2-1; as DNA is missing, the TRBD2 call by TCRdb cannot be tested. CDR1 MNHEY and CDR2 SVGAGI come from the germline V gene. CDR3 length: 15 amino acids. CDR3 loop: CASSLPASGFHEQFF.

The CDR3 loop reads CASSPDRGSYNEQFF. The J gene is TRBJ2-1, the V gene TRBV19. Germline V CDR1 and CDR2: LNHDA, SQIVND (reference sequence). The CDR3 is 15 amino acids.

The V call is TRBV19, the J call TRBJ2-3; the D call from TCRdb, TRBD2, cannot be confirmed without DNA. The CDR3 has 15 residues. Per germline, CDR1 LNHDA and CDR2 SQIVND (reference sequence). CDR3 residues: CASKRGGGPTDTQYF.

This chain links TRBV15 with TRBJ1-1; TCRdb's D gene call, TRBD1, goes unchecked for lack of DNA. The CDR3 contains 15 residues. Germline CDR1 LNHNV, CDR2 YYDKDF (reference sequence). CDR3 protein: CATSRSREKNTEAFF.

This clonotype is deemed medium-sized by its frequency. The V gene is TRBV12-3 or TRBV12-4, the J gene TRBJ2-2; the TCRdb call, TRBD2, lacks DNA for checking. CDR3 length: 20 residues. The CDR3 sequence: CASSRALPGTSGPNTGELFF.

This clonotype shows up as medium-sized by frequency. The J gene is TRBJ2-3, the V gene TRBV11-1; checking the TCRdb D call of TRBD2 is not possible without DNA. Germline values: CDR1 SGHAT, CDR2 FQDESV (reference sequence). This CDR3 is built from 16 residues. CDR3 in amino acids: CASSSRLAGGADTQYF.

The gene calls are TRBV19 and TRBJ1-3; TCRdb designates TRBD1, a call that cannot be tested without DNA. Germline values: CDR1 LNHDA, CDR2 SQIVND (reference sequence). The CDR3 has 15 amino acids. This chain's CDR3 is CASLPGTGAGNTIYF. Looking up the rest from reference TRBV19 and TRBJ1-3 gives the full variable domain: DGGITQSPKYLFRKEGQNVTLSCEQNLNHDAMYWYRQDPGQGLRLIYYSQIVNDFQKGDIAEGYSVSREKKESFPLTVTSAQKNPTAFYLCASLPGTGAGNTIYFGEGSWLTVV.

The V call is TRBV12-3 or TRBV12-4, the J call TRBJ2-1; no DNA is available, so the TRBD2 call from TCRdb remains unchecked. The CDR3 sequence is 14 residues long. CDR3 sequence reads: CASSLNAGLAEQFF.

The rearrangement joins TRBV18 to TRBJ1-4. This CDR3 region has 13 residues. Germline-derived CDR1 and CDR2 are KGHSH and LQKENI. The CDR3 region is CASSQGLGEKLFF.

This clonotype is labeled medium-sized based on frequency. The V gene is TRBV29-1, the J gene TRBJ1-4; TCRdb's assignment of TRBD1 cannot be checked, as there is no DNA. CDR1 SQVTM and CDR2 ANQGSEA come from the germline V gene. CDR3 length: 11 amino acids. The CDR3 is CSVPSQGELFF.

The rearrangement uses TRBV5-5 and TRBJ1-4; TCRdb's assignment of TRBD1 cannot be checked, as there is no DNA. CDR3 length: 16 residues. Germline V lookup: CDR1 SGHKS, CDR2 YYEKEE (reference sequence). This CDR3 reads CASSPGGGQGREKLFF.

The chain has TRBV12-3 or TRBV12-4 and TRBJ1-1; TCRdb's D call, TRBD1, is unchecked because there is no DNA. The CDR3 is 16 amino acids. CDR3 protein: CASSFWTGRENTEAFF.

This clonotype is medium-sized by frequency. This sequence joins TRBV5-5 and TRBJ2-5. The CDR3 loop spans 14 amino acids. CDR1 and CDR2 (germline): SGHKS, YYEKEE (reference sequence). CDR3 protein: CASSSSTGFETQYF.

The rearrangement links TRBV18 to TRBJ2-1; TCRdb's D gene call, TRBD2, goes unchecked for lack of DNA. This CDR3 contains 14 residues. In germline, CDR1 is KGHSH, CDR2 LQKENI. The chain's CDR3 is CASSPSGERVFPFF.

V is TRBV15 and J is TRBJ2-2. CDR1 and CDR2 (germline): LNHNV, YYDKDF (reference sequence). The CDR3 runs to 14 residues. This CDR3 reads CATSRDGNTGELFF.

This clonotype is labeled medium-sized based on frequency. The V call is TRBV6-5, the J call TRBJ2-1; TCRdb designates TRBD1, a call that cannot be tested without DNA. The germline CDR1 and CDR2 sequences are MNHEY and SVGAGI. CDR3 length equals 12 residues. The CDR3 reads CASSGTNNEQFF.

The V and J genes are TRBV19 and TRBJ1-3; with no DNA, the TCRdb D assignment of TRBD1 cannot be verified. The length of the CDR3 is 13 residues. Per the germline V gene, CDR1 is LNHDA and CDR2 is SQIVND (reference sequence). The CDR3 loop reads CASSLDRRNTIYF.

The V gene is TRBV7-9, the J gene TRBJ2-1. Germline V gene lookup returns CDR1 SEHNR and CDR2 FQNEAQ (reference sequence). The CDR3 is made up of 11 amino acids. CDR3 residues: CASSLLYEQFF.

The rearrangement joins TRBV5-6 to TRBJ1-2. The CDR3 has 13 amino acids. Germline CDR1 is SGHDT and CDR2 is YYEEEE. CDR3 sequence: CASSFIKGYGYTF.

The rearrangement links TRBV6-2 or TRBV6-3 to TRBJ2-1. Germline lookup yields CDR1 MNHEY and CDR2 SVGEGT. The CDR3 length is 16 residues. CDR3 residues: CASSWDLPRSYNEQFF.